The rows below give T cell receptor beta chains drawn from one sample of a study of blood T cell repertoires in COVID-19. Clones were sequenced by immunoSEQ multiplex PCR, and TCRdb holds only the in-frame ones, with some missing. The table records around 270,000 clones, approximately 90% of them present only once. Sequenced sample: peripheral blood. These receptors were obtained from a man in his forties or fifties with acute or convalescent COVID-19. Both conserved end residues are part of each CDR3. A D gene is named only where the DNA matches it firmly. Not all rows give a size; the values are once, few, many and, for expanded clones, a class.

v_call,clone_size,d_call,cdr3_length,j_call,cdr3_nt,cdr3_aa
TRBV11-2,few,.,13,TRBJ2-2,TGTGCCAGCAGCCCCACCTACGCCGGGGAGCTGTTTTTT,CASSPTYAGELFF
TRBV10-3,few,TRBD1,14,TRBJ1-6,TGTGCCATCAGCAGGGAAGACAGGGGGCAGGCCCTCCACTTT,CAISREDRGQALHF
TRBV5-8,.,.,12,TRBJ1-1,TGTGCCAGCAGCCCCCCCGTGGGAGCAGCTTTCTTT,CASSPPVGAAFF
TRBV7-9,.,TRBD2,15,TRBJ2-3,TGTGCCAGCAGCTTAGGAGCGGGGGGGCCAGATACGCAGTATTTT,CASSLGAGGPDTQYF
TRBV30,.,.,12,TRBJ1-1,TGTGCCTGGAGCGTAGGGGTCACTGAAGCTTTCTTT,CAWSVGVTEAFF
TRBV10-1,few,TRBD1,15,TRBJ2-7,TGCGCCAGCAGCTCCGGGACAGGGAGGTTAAAAGAGCAGTACTTC,CASSSGTGRLKEQYF
TRBV6-5,.,.,14,TRBJ2-7,TGTGCCAGCAGTTACGAGGGCAGGTCCTACGAGCAGTACTTC,CASSYEGRSYEQYF
TRBV12-3/TRBV12-4,.,TRBD2,13,TRBJ2-2,TGTGCCAGCAGACTAGCGAGCACCGGGGAGCTGTTTTTT,CASRLASTGELFF
TRBV11-3,.,TRBD1,12,TRBJ2-7,TGTGCCAGCAGCTTAGGGACAGGGGTCGTGTACTTC,CASSLGTGVVYF
TRBV12-3/TRBV12-4,few,TRBD1,13,TRBJ1-4,TGTGCCAGCAGACAGGGGACTAATGAAAAACTGTTTTTT,CASRQGTNEKLFF
TRBV3-1/TRBV3-2,.,.,14,TRBJ2-2,TGTGCCAGCAGCCAACAGTCGAACACCGGGGAGCTGTTTTTT,CASSQQSNTGELFF
TRBV11-2,.,TRBD2,15,TRBJ2-7,TGTGCCAGCAGCTTACGACTAGCCGTGCCTTACGAGCAGTACTTC,CASSLRLAVPYEQYF
TRBV5-1,.,TRBD1,14,TRBJ1-1,TGCGCCAGCAGCCTAGAGACAGGGGTCACTGAAGCTTTCTTT,CASSLETGVTEAFF
TRBV9,.,TRBD1,14,TRBJ2-1,TGTGCCAGCAGCGTACAGGGGGAATACAATGAGCAGTTCTTC,CASSVQGEYNEQFF
TRBV21-1,.,.,14,TRBJ2-1,TGTGCCAGCAGCAAAGCTAAAGAGCGGGGGGGGCAGTTCTTC,CASSKAKERGGQFF
TRBV19,.,TRBD1,15,TRBJ1-1,TGTGCCAGTAGTATAGCCCCAGGGGGGAACACTGAAGCTTTCTTT,CASSIAPGGNTEAFF
TRBV7-2,.,TRBD2,14,TRBJ2-2,TGTGCCAGCAGACGACTAGCGAGGGGTGTGGAGCTGTTTTTT,CASRRLARGVELFF
TRBV5-1,.,.,14,TRBJ2-2,TGCGCCAGCAGCTTACGATTAGCTACCGGGGAGCTGTTTTTT,CASSLRLATGELFF
TRBV19,.,TRBD1,17,TRBJ1-5,TGTGCCAGTGGTCCGAACCCCGACAGGGTTCGAAATCAGCCCCAGCATTTT,CASGPNPDRVRNQPQHF
TRBV3-1/TRBV3-2,.,.,12,TRBJ1-1,TGTGCCAGCAGCCGCATTACAGGGTGGACTTTCTTT,CASSRITGWTFF
TRBV6-5,.,TRBD1,15,TRBJ1-1,TGTGCCAGCATTCGCTCAGGGGGCTGGGGCACTGAAGCTTTCTTT,CASIRSGGWGTEAFF
TRBV2,.,.,16,TRBJ2-2,TGTGCCAGCAGGCCCTGGGGCAGGGCCCAGGCCGGGGAGCTGTTTTTT,CASRPWGRAQAGELFF
TRBV6-6,.,.,11,TRBJ1-2,TGTGCCAGCAGTCCCCTCGAGGGCTACACCTTC,CASSPLEGYTF
TRBV7-8,.,.,17,TRBJ1-2,TGTGCCAGCAGCTTACGGACATCAGGAAACTATAACTATGGCTACACCTTC,CASSLRTSGNYNYGYTF
TRBV7-8,.,.,12,TRBJ2-3,TGTGCCAGCAGCCCCCCATCAGATACGCAGTATTTT,CASSPPSDTQYF
TRBV3-1/TRBV3-2,.,.,14,TRBJ2-3,TGTGCCAGCAGCAACCTCCTAGCCCCAGATACGCAGTATTTT,CASSNLLAPDTQYF
TRBV7-2,.,.,13,TRBJ1-1,TGTGCCAGCAGCTTTAAGCGGAACACTGAAGCTTTCTTT,CASSFKRNTEAFF
TRBV30,.,.,13,TRBJ2-1,TGTGCCTGGAGTACCCTCAGGGGAAATGAGCAGTTCTTC,CAWSTLRGNEQFF
TRBV18,few,.,14,TRBJ2-2,TGTGCCAGCTCAGGGGACACGAACACCGGGGAGCTGTTTTTT,CASSGDTNTGELFF
TRBV9,.,TRBD1,14,TRBJ2-3,TGTGCCAGCAGCGGACGACAGGGGGCAGATACGCAGTATTTT,CASSGRQGADTQYF
TRBV28,.,.,14,TRBJ1-1,TGTGCCAGCATTGTTGACAGATTAGACACTGAAGCTTTCTTT,CASIVDRLDTEAFF
TRBV5-1,.,TRBD1,15,TRBJ2-7,TGCGCCAGCAGTTTGGGACAGGGGGCAGTCAACGAGCAGTACTTC,CASSLGQGAVNEQYF
TRBV6-5,once,.,15,TRBJ1-6,TGTGCCAGCAGTCAACAGCCTCTACCCAATTCACCCCTCCACTTT,CASSQQPLPNSPLHF
TRBV5-1,.,.,12,TRBJ2-7,TGCGCCAGCAGCGACGGGGTTGGCGAGCAGTACTTC,CASSDGVGEQYF
TRBV5-8,once,TRBD2,17,TRBJ2-3,TGTGCCAGCAGCTCGGGACTAGCGGGGACTAGCACAGATACGCAGTATTTT,CASSSGLAGTSTDTQYF
TRBV10-3,once,TRBD1,17,TRBJ1-2,TGTGCCATCACCCCTCGCCTGGGGACAGAAGCTAACTATGGCTACACCTTC,CAITPRLGTEANYGYTF
TRBV6-1,.,.,12,TRBJ1-3,TGTGCCAGCAGTGAAAAGGGGCTTTTCATATATTTT,CASSEKGLFIYF
TRBV11-2,.,TRBD1,15,TRBJ1-5,TGTGCCAGCAGCCCCGGGACAGGGCCCTATCAGCCCCAGCATTTT,CASSPGTGPYQPQHF
TRBV11-2,.,TRBD1,17,TRBJ2-7,TGTGCCAGCAGCTTAAAAAGGATGGGACAGGGGTTTAAGGAGCAGTACTTC,CASSLKRMGQGFKEQYF
TRBV7-3,few,.,15,TRBJ1-6,TGTGCCAGCAGCTTAAGTGGACAGTATAATTCACCCCTCCACTTT,CASSLSGQYNSPLHF
TRBV11-2,.,TRBD1,15,TRBJ1-5,TGTGCCAGCAGCTCGACAGGGGGCCCCAATCAGCCCCAGCATTTT,CASSSTGGPNQPQHF
TRBV7-6,once,TRBD1,15,TRBJ2-3,TGTGCCAGCAGCTTATCCCCGGACAGGACCGATACGCAGTATTTT,CASSLSPDRTDTQYF
TRBV5-1,.,.,14,TRBJ1-6,TGCGCCAGCAGCTTGGACAGCCTCAATTCACCCCTCCACTTT,CASSLDSLNSPLHF
TRBV18,.,.,13,TRBJ1-1,TGTGCCAGCTCACTACAGGGACCGGGTGAAGCTTTCTTT,CASSLQGPGEAFF
TRBV7-9,.,.,12,TRBJ2-3,TGTGCCAGCAGTTACTCCCTCGATACGCAGTATTTT,CASSYSLDTQYF